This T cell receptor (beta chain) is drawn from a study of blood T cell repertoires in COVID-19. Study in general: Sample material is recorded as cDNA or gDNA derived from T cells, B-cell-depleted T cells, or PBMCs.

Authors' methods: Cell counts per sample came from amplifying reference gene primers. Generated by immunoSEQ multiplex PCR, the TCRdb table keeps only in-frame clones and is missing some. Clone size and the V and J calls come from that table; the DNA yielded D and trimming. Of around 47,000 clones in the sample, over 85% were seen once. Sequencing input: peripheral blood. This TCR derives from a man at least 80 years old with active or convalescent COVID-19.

CDR3 coding DNA: TGTGCCAGCAGCTCGGGACTACTCTCAGATACGCAGTATTTT. Protein sequence: CASSSGLLSDTQYF. This chain uses TRBV7-2 with TRBJ2-3; 7 nucleotides line up with TRBD2. Germline assignment: CDR1 SGHTA and CDR2 FQGNSA. Trimming cost V 4 bases and J 4 bases; bases outside gene matches: 5. This CDR3 spans 14 amino acids.